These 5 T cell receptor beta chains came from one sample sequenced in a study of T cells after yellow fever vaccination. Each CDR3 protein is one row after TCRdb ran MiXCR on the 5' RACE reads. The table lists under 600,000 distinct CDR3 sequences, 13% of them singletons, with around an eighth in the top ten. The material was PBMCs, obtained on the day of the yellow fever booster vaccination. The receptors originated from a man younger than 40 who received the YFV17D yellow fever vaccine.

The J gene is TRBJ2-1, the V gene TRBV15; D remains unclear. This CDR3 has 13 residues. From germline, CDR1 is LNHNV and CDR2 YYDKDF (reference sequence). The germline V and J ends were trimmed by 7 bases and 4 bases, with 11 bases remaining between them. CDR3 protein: CATTLDGYNEQFF. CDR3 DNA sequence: TGTGCCACCACCTTGGACGGATACAATGAGCAGTTCTTC.

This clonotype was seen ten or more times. The CDR3 sequence is CSASSPLGLAGTDTQYF. The CDR3 nucleotides read TGCAGTGCTTCCAGCCCGCTCGGACTAGCGGGTACAGATACGCAGTATTTT. The gene calls are TRBV20-1 and TRBJ2-3, with 11 bases matching TRBD2. Germline CDR1 reads DFQATT; CDR2 reads SNEGSKA (reference sequence). The ends lost 5 bases at V and 3 bases at J; junction bases unmatched: 13. This CDR3 contains 17 residues.

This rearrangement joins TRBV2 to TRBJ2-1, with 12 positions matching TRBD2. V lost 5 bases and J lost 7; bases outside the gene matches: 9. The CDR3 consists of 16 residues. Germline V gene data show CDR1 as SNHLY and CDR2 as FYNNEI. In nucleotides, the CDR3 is TGTGCCAGCAGTTCCCCGACTAGCGGGAGAACGAATGAGCAGTTCTTC. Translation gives CASSSPTSGRTNEQFF.

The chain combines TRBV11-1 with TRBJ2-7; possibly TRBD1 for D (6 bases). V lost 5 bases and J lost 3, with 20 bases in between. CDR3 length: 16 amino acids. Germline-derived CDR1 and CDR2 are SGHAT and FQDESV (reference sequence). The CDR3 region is CASSDTLEGTLYEQYF. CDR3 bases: TGTGCCAGCAGCGATACCTTAGAGGGGACACTCTACGAGCAGTACTTC. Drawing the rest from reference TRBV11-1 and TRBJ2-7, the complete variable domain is EAEVAQSPRYKITEKSQAVAFWCDPISGHATLYWYRQILGQGPELLVQFQDESVVDDSQLPKDRFSAERLKGVDSTLKIQPAELGDSAMYLCASSDTLEGTLYEQYFGPGTRLTVT.

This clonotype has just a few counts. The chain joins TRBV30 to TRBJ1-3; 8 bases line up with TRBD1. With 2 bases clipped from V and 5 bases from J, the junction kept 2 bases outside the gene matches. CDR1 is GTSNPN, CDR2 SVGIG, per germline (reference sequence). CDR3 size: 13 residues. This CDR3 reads CAWSRTGRNTIYF. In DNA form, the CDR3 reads TGTGCCTGGAGTCGGACAGGGAGAAACACCATATATTTT.